The table lists the clone carrying this TCR beta chain with many counts. Its cognate antigen is unknown. From germline, CDR1 is LGHDT and CDR2 YNNKEL (reference sequence). Trimming cost V 3 bases and J 10 bases, with 15 bases left between them. The CDR3 is made up of 13 amino acids. Via MiXCR, TCRdb re-called the 5' RACE reads, giving one row per CDR3 protein. The top ten clones hold 3% to 4% of a sample with 100,000 to 150,000 distinct CDR3 sequences, roughly 9% of them seen once. This specimen comes from a study of CD8 T cells in ankylosing spondylitis. Study-level findings and limits: From matched ankylosing spondylitis synovial fluid, disease-linked clones were reportedly recovered at significantly enriched levels. Seemingly distinctive of ankylosing spondylitis blood was a TCR beta motif formed by eight highly homologous variants.

This chain links TRBV3-1 with TRBJ1-1, with D maybe TRBD1 (6 bases). The sequenced sample consisted of blood, either unsorted or a sorted T cell fraction (not recorded which). The TCR comes from a male donor with ankylosing spondylitis or in good health (not recorded which). The CDR3 here is CASSHKEGGRAFF. CDR3 in DNA: TGTGCCAGCAGCCACAAAGAGGGGGGTCGAGCTTTCTTT.